The 32 T cell receptor beta chains listed next were all sequenced from one sample in a study of cytomegalovirus exposure and HLA in healthy donors. It was with 60 Vbeta and 13 Jbeta primers that the PCR ran. TCRdb keeps only in-frame clones here, not all; method: immunoSEQ multiplex PCR. The data contain approximately 140,000 clones, roughly four fifths of them singletons. What was sequenced was PBMCs. All receptors derive from a female donor in good health and CMV-seronegative.

Regarding this clone: At one of its ends the junction is not consistent with the germline gene, which may arise from a read error. The J gene is TRBJ2-7, the V gene TRBV7-7, with TRBD1 identical over 7 bases. This CDR3 has 15 residues. Germline V gene sequence: CDR1 SSHAT, CDR2 FNYEAQ (reference sequence). CDR3 in DNA: TGTGCTAGCAGCTTAGCCCCAGGGGGCTCCTACGAGCAGTACTTC. Its protein is CASSLAPGGSYEQYF.

This clone was counted a single time. The genes are TRBV5-4 and TRBJ2-5, with TRBD1 identical over 7 bases. Germline V CDR1 and CDR2: SGHNT, YYREEE (reference sequence). Losses at the gene ends were 0 bases for V and 0 bases for J; bases not matched to a gene: 8. The CDR3 totals 17 residues. The CDR3 bases are TGTGCCAGCAGCTTGGACTTTCAGGGGGTCAACCAAGAGACCCAGTACTTC. Amino acid sequence: CASSLDFQGVNQETQYF.

This clone has only a few counts. The chain has TRBV15 and TRBJ1-1; D uncertain. Germline values: CDR1 LNHNV, CDR2 YYDKDF (reference sequence). This CDR3 is 14 amino acids long. Trimming removed 8 bases from V and 3 bases from J, with 16 bases in between. The CDR3 DNA sequence: TGTGCCACCTTTGATAGTTCATTCGACACTGAAGCTTTCTTT. Its translation is CATFDSSFDTEAFF. The full variable domain, completed using reference TRBV15 and TRBJ1-1, is DAMVIQNPRYQVTQFGKPVTLSCSQTLNHNVMYWYQQKSSQAPKLLFHYYDKDFNNEADTPDNFQSRRPNTSFCFLDIRSPGLGDTAMYLCATFDSSFDTEAFFGQGTRLTVV.

The chain recombines TRBV5-5 with TRBJ1-5, with D perhaps TRBD1 (5 bases). Trimming pared 1 base from V and 7 bases from J, leaving 15 bases between. The germline V gene encodes CDR1 SGHKS and CDR2 YYEKEE (reference sequence). The CDR3 sequence is 15 residues long. CDR3 bases: TGTGCCAGCAGCTTGAAGTCAGGGTTGGGACAGCCCCAGCATTTT. Translation gives CASSLKSGLGQPQHF.

The chain carries TRBV6-1 and TRBJ2-3; a possible D gene is TRBD1 (7 bases). The CDR3 runs 17 residues. V lost 3 bases, J lost 4 bases, and 20 bases lay in between. Germline CDR1 reads MNHNS; CDR2 reads SASEGT. DNA of the CDR3: TGTGCCAGCAGTGACGGAGGCGCAGGGGGGCCGTCAGATACGCAGTATTTT. This sequence encodes CASSDGGAGGPSDTQYF.

The rearrangement links TRBV27 to TRBJ1-5, with 8 bases aligning to TRBD1. From germline, CDR1 is MNHEY and CDR2 SMNVEV (reference sequence). The CDR3 sequence is 15 residues long. V dropped 6 bases and J dropped 5; count of bases not matched to a gene: 9. The CDR3 sequence is CASSPGQGAYQPQHF. The DNA for the CDR3 is TGTGCCAGCAGCCCCGGTCAGGGGGCATATCAGCCCCAGCATTTT.

The rearrangement links TRBV27 to TRBJ2-1; 12 bases match TRBD2. V trimming: 6 bases; J trimming: 5 bases; junction bases outside the gene matches: 8. The CDR3 contains 16 residues. The germline V gene encodes CDR1 MNHEY and CDR2 SMNVEV (reference sequence). The CDR3 coding sequence is TGTGCCAGCAGACACATAAGGACTAGCGGGGACAATGAGCAGTTCTTC. It codes for CASRHIRTSGDNEQFF.

The V and J genes are TRBV19 and TRBJ1-4; 8 bases match TRBD1. Unmatched junction bases numbered 5, after V lost 5 bases and J lost 0 bases. This CDR3 has 16 amino acids. Germline V gene lookup returns CDR1 LNHDA and CDR2 SQIVND (reference sequence). CDR3 coding DNA: TGTGCCAGTAGTTCAGGACAGGGTGCAACTAATGAAAAACTGTTTTTT. This sequence encodes CASSSGQGATNEKLFF.

This clone came up a few times. Here the CDR3 reads CASSLVGLANSYEQYF. The CDR3 region has the DNA TGTGCCAGCAGCTTAGTGGGACTAGCGAACTCCTACGAGCAGTACTTC. This chain uses TRBV11-2 with TRBJ2-7; 10 nucleotides line up with TRBD2. V was pared by 1 base and J by 0 bases, with 3 bases of the junction left unmatched. Per germline, CDR1 SGHAT and CDR2 FQNNGV. The CDR3 spans 16 residues.

The chain uses TRBV11-3 and TRBJ1-1; D is ambiguous. CDR1 is SGHNT, CDR2 YENEEA, per germline. This CDR3 has 13 residues. Trimming took 5 bases from V and 1 from J, leaving 8 bases between them. The CDR3 DNA reads TGTGCCAGCAGCAGAGGTGCGAACACTGAAGCTTTCTTT. Protein product: CASSRGANTEAFF.

V gene TRBV29-1 combines with J gene TRBJ2-3; weak D call: TRBD1 (5 bases). This CDR3 is 14 amino acids long. Looked up from germline, CDR1 is SQVTM and CDR2 is ANQGSEA. Trimming shortened V by 7 bases and J by 2 bases, and 16 bases separated the two germline ends. DNA of the CDR3: TGCAGCGCACCTAGGGGTACTCACACAGATACGCAGTATTTT. Amino acid sequence: CSAPRGTHTDTQYF.

V is TRBV19 and J is TRBJ2-7, with 9 bases lining up with TRBD1. This CDR3 contains 15 residues. V shed 5 bases and J 2 bases; nucleotides not matched to a gene: 7. The germline V gene has CDR1 LNHDA and CDR2 SQIVND (reference sequence). The CDR3 sequence is CASSPRTGDTYEQYF. The CDR3 DNA follows: TGTGCCAGTAGTCCGAGGACAGGGGATACCTACGAGCAGTACTTC.

This clone was seen a few times. The V gene is TRBV6-5, the J gene TRBJ2-7, with a weak D call TRBD1 (5 bases). This CDR3 spans 16 amino acids. CDR1 is MNHEY, CDR2 SVGAGI, per germline. Trimming removed 2 bases from V and 2 bases from J, with 16 bases in between. The DNA of the CDR3 is TGTGCCAGCAGTTACAGTTCCGTGGACACTACCTACGAGCAGTACTTC. This codes for CASSYSSVDTTYEQYF.

This clone was detected a few times. This specimen includes other DNA sequences encoding the same CDR3. The genes are TRBV9 and TRBJ1-2; possible D gene TRBD1, 5 bases. CDR3 size: 12 residues. V was trimmed by 2 bases and J by 5 bases, leaving 7 bases between them. Germline CDR1 is SGDLS and CDR2 is YYNGEE. The CDR3 DNA reads as TGTGCCAGCAGCGTCGGGGGGTATGGCTACACCTTC. Translated, it gives CASSVGGYGYTF.

The gene calls are TRBV6-5 and TRBJ1-4; unclear D gene. The CDR3 sequence is 15 residues long. CDR1 MNHEY and CDR2 SVGAGI come from the germline V gene. Deletions cut 0 bases from V and 6 bases from J, with 11 bases between. For the CDR3, the DNA is TGTGCCAGCAGTTACTCGAATTTCGGGGATGAAAAACTGTTTTTT. It specifies CASSYSNFGDEKLFF.

This rearrangement joins TRBV5-1 to TRBJ2-3, with a possible D match to TRBD2 (5 bases). This CDR3 has 16 residues. V gave up 4 bases and J gave up 0 bases, with 15 bases separating them. Germline-derived CDR1 and CDR2 are SGHRS and YFSETQ. The CDR3, as DNA: TGCGCCAGCAGCGGTGGACTGCTGTCAAGCACAGATACGCAGTATTTT. Residues: CASSGGLLSSTDTQYF.

The DNA of the CDR3 is TGCGCCAGCAGCTCCACTATACAGGGGGCGCGGACCGGGGAGCTGTTTTTT. Amino acids: CASSSTIQGARTGELFF. The chain carries TRBV5-1 and TRBJ2-2; 9 bases fit TRBD1. The trim removed 3 bases at V and 5 bases at J, leaving 11 bases unmatched. CDR1 SGHRS and CDR2 YFSETQ come from the germline V gene. CDR3 size: 17 residues.

The J gene is TRBJ2-7, the V gene TRBV9; perhaps TRBD1 as D (6 bases). V was cut by 0 bases and J by 0 bases, with 7 bases left in between. The V gene's germline CDR1 is SGDLS and CDR2 YYNGEE. The CDR3 spans 14 residues. CDR3 bases: TGTGCCAGCAGCGTAGAGGACAGCTCCTACGAGCAGTACTTC. Residues: CASSVEDSSYEQYF.

The CDR3 bases are TGCGCCAGCAGCGCGACGGGGTACTATGGCTACACCTTC. Its translation is CASSATGYYGYTF. This chain links TRBV10-1 with TRBJ1-2; D is ambiguous. V gave up 6 bases and J gave up 3 bases, with 11 bases separating them. The CDR3 length is 13 residues. Germline CDR1 WNHNN, CDR2 SYGVQD (reference sequence).

The V gene is TRBV2, the J gene TRBJ2-5, with TRBD2 matching 15 bases. Gene TRBJ2-7 matches the end of the DNA better, so the J call may be wrong. There are 17 residues in the CDR3. Germline lookup yields CDR1 SNHLY and CDR2 FYNNEI. CDR3 DNA: TGTGCCAGCAGCGGACTAGCGGGAGGGCCCGCATCCGCCGAGCAGTACTTC. Its translation is CASSGLAGGPASAEQYF.

The gene calls are TRBV19 and TRBJ1-4; 7 bases are shared with TRBD1. From germline, CDR1 is LNHDA and CDR2 SQIVND (reference sequence). V shed 7 bases and J 2 bases; nucleotides not matched to a gene: 13. The CDR3 is 17 residues long. The CDR3 DNA is TGTGCCAGTAACCGAGGGGCTACAGGGGAGACTAATGAAAAACTGTTTTTT. This gives the protein CASNRGATGETNEKLFF.

This chain joins TRBV6-1 and TRBJ1-5; 7 bases are a match to TRBD1. CDR3 length equals 15 residues. Germline assignment: CDR1 MNHNS and CDR2 SASEGT. J gave up 4 bases and V 3 bases, and 6 bases lay outside the gene matches. The DNA of the CDR3 is TGTGCCAGCAGTGAGTACAGGGGAGCAAATCAGCCCCAGCATTTT. Its protein is CASSEYRGANQPQHF.

A few counts support this clone. The rearrangement joins TRBV25-1 to TRBJ1-6, with 7 bases fitting TRBD1. The CDR3 totals 15 residues. Trimming took 4 bases from V and 6 from J; bases not matched to a gene: 6. The germline V gene encodes CDR1 MGHDK and CDR2 SYGVNS. This chain's CDR3 is CASSGATGSNSPLHF. As DNA, the CDR3 is TGTGCCAGCAGTGGAGCGACAGGGAGTAATTCACCCCTCCACTTT. Together with reference TRBV25-1 and TRBJ1-6, the CDR3 gives the full variable domain: EADIYQTPRYLVIGTGKKITLECSQTMGHDKMYWYQQDPGMELHLIHYSYGVNSTEKGDLSSESTVSRIRTEHFPLTLESARPSHTSQYLCASSGATGSNSPLHFGNGTRLTVT.

This CDR3 reads CASRRTLGLAGGFVHNEQFF. The CDR3 DNA sequence: TGTGCCAGCAGGAGAACACTGGGACTAGCGGGTGGGTTTGTCCACAATGAGCAGTTCTTC. The chain uses TRBV27 and TRBJ2-1; 12 bases are a match to TRBD2. The CDR3 extends over 20 amino acids. Germline V gene lookup returns CDR1 MNHEY and CDR2 SMNVEV (reference sequence). Germline trimming cut 6 bases from V and 5 bases from J; bases unmatched to any gene: 20.

The V and J genes are TRBV28 and TRBJ1-3, with a weak D call TRBD1 (5 bases). This CDR3 is 14 amino acids long. Looked up from germline, CDR1 is MDHEN and CDR2 is SYDVKM. Trimming took 2 bases from V and 5 from J, leaving 10 bases between them. The CDR3 spells CASSLPGERNTIYF. CDR3 DNA: TGTGCCAGCAGTTTACCGGGGGAGAGAAACACCATATATTTT.

This chain links TRBV9 with TRBJ2-5, with TRBD2 matching 10 bases. V was clipped by 1 base and J by 4 bases; unmatched bases: 10. The CDR3 has 17 residues. Germline V gene data show CDR1 as SGDLS and CDR2 as YYNGEE. Here the CDR3 DNA reads TGTGCCAGCAGCGTACTGGCTAGCGGGAGTTCGATAGAGACCCAGTACTTC. The encoded protein is CASSVLASGSSIETQYF.

The chain's CDR3 is CASSDWTGGRVAFF. The CDR3 coding sequence is TGTGCCAGCAGTGACTGGACAGGGGGCCGTGTAGCTTTCTTT. The J gene is TRBJ1-1, the V gene TRBV6-5; TRBD1 agrees at 11 bases. Germline CDR1 is MNHEY and CDR2 is SVGAGI. V was clipped by 5 bases and J by 10 bases; unmatched bases: 9. This CDR3 spans 14 amino acids.

This chain uses TRBV4-1 with TRBJ2-7, with D perhaps TRBD1 (5 bases). CDR3 length: 16 amino acids. Trimming left V 1 base short and J 1 base short, with 14 bases between. Germline V gene lookup returns CDR1 MGHRA and CDR2 YSYEKL. In DNA form, the CDR3 reads TGCGCCAGCAGCCAAGCCCCCGGGCAGGGATCCTACGAGCAGTACTTC. Residues: CASSQAPGQGSYEQYF.

The V call is TRBV27, the J call TRBJ2-7; a possible D gene is TRBD2 (6 bases). This CDR3 comprises 14 residues. Trimming took 5 bases from V and 3 from J, leaving 14 bases between them. Germline V CDR1 and CDR2: MNHEY, SMNVEV (reference sequence). The CDR3 sequence: CASSPQGGDYEQYF. The DNA for the CDR3 is TGTGCCAGCAGTCCCCAAGGAGGGGACTACGAGCAGTACTTC.

V is TRBV19 and J is TRBJ2-1; D may be TRBD1 (6 bases). Germline lookup yields CDR1 LNHDA and CDR2 SQIVND (reference sequence). V was clipped by 3 bases and J by 12 bases, with 12 bases between them. This CDR3 spans 12 amino acids. Here the CDR3 reads CASSIPPDRQFF. CDR3 DNA: TGTGCCAGTAGTATCCCGCCGGACAGGCAGTTCTTC.

V and J are TRBV4-1 and TRBJ2-5; TRBD1 matches 8 bases. The CDR3 has 19 residues. Germline lookup yields CDR1 MGHRA and CDR2 YSYEKL. Germline trimming cut 0 bases from V and 2 bases from J; bases unmatched to any gene: 14. The CDR3: CASSQDIETGDPPQETQYF. The CDR3 nucleotides are TGCGCCAGCAGCCAAGATATCGAGACAGGGGATCCCCCTCAAGAGACCCAGTACTTC.

V is TRBV15 and J is TRBJ1-1, with a weak D call TRBD1 (5 bases). Germline-derived CDR1 and CDR2 are LNHNV and YYDKDF (reference sequence). CDR3 length: 14 amino acids. Between the trimmed V and J ends, which lost 6 bases and 5 bases, there was a span of 16 bases. CDR3 DNA sequence: TGTGCCACCAGAGTCACAGGCCCTGGGACTGAAGCTTTCTTT. Its translation: CATRVTGPGTEAFF.